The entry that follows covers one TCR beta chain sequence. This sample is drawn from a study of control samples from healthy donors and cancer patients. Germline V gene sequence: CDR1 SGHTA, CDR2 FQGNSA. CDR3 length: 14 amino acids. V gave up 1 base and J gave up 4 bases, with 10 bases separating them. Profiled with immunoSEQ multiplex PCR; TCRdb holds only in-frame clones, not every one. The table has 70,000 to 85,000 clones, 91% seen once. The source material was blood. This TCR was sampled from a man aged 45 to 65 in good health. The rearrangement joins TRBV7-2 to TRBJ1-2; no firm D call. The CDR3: CASSLGVGSYGYTF. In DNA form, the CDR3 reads TGTGCCAGCAGCTTAGGGGTTGGGAGCTATGGCTACACCTTC.